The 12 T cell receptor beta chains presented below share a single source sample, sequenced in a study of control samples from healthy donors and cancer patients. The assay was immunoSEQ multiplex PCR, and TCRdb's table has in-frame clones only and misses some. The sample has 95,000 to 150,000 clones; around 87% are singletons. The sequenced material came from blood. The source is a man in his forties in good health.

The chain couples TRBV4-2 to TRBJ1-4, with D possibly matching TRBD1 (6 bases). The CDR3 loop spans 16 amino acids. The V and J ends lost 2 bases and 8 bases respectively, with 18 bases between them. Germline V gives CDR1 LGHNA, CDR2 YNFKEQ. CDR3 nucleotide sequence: TGTGCCAGCAGCCAACCGGCGGGGGCTGGGGGGGAAAAACTGTTTTTT. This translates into CASSQPAGAGGEKLFF.

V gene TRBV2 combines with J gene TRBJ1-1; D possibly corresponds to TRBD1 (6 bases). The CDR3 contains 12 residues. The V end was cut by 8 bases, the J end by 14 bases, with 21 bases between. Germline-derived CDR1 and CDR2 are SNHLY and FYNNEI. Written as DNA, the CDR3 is TGTGCCAGCCAAACTTCCGGACAGCTCCCGTTCTTT. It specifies CASQTSGQLPFF.

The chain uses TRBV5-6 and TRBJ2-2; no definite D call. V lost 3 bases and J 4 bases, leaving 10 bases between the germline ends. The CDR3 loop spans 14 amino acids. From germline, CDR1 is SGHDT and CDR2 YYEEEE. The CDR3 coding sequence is TGTGCCAGCAGCTCCATCTTGAGCACCGGGGAGCTGTTTTTT. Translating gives CASSSILSTGELFF.

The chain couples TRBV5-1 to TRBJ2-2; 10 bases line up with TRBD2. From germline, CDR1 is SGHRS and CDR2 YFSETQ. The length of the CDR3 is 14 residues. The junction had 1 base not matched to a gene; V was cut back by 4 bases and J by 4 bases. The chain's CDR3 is CASSRLAGTGELFF. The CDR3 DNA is TGCGCCAGCAGCCGACTAGCGGGCACCGGGGAGCTGTTTTTT.

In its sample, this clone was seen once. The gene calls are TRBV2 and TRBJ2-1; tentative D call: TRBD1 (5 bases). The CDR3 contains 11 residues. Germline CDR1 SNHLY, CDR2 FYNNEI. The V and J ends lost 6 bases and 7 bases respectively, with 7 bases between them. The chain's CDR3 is CASRPGNEQFF. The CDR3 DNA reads TGTGCCAGCAGGCCAGGGAATGAGCAGTTCTTC.

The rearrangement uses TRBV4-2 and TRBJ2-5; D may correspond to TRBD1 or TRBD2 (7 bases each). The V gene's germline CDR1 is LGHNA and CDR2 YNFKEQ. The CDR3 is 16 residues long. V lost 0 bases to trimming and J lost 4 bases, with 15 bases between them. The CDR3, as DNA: TGTGCCAGCAGCCAAGATGTAGGCAGGGGGGGAGAGACCCAGTACTTC. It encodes CASSQDVGRGGETQYF.

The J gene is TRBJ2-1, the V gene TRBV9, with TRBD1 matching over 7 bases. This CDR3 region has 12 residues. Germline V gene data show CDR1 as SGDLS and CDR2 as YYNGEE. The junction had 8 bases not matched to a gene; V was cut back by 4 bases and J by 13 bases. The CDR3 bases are TGTGCCAGCAGCTCTCGACAGGGAGTACAGTTCTTC. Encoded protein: CASSSRQGVQFF. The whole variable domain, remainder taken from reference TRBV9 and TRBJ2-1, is DSGVTQTPKHLITATGQRVTLRCSPRSGDLSVYWYQQSLDQGLQFLIQYYNGEERAKGNILERFSAQQFPDLHSELNLSSLELGDSALYFCASSSRQGVQFFGPGTRLTVL.

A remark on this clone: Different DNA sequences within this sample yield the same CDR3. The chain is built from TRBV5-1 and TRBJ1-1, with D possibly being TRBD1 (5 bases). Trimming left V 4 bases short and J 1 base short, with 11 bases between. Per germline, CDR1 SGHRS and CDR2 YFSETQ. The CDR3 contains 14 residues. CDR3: CASSPHTGNTEAFF. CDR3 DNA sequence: TGCGCCAGCAGCCCCCATACAGGGAACACTGAAGCTTTCTTT.

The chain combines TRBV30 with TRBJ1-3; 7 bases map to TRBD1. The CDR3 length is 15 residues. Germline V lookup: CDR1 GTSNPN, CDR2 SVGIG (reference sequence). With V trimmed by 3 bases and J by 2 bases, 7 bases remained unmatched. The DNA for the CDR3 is TGTGCCTGGAGCCTAGACAGGGTGCCTGGAAACACCATATATTTT. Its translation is CAWSLDRVPGNTIYF. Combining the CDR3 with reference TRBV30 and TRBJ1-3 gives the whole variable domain SQTIHQWPATLVQPVGSPLSLECTVEGTSNPNLYWYRQAAGRGLQLLFYSVGIGQISSEVPQNLSASRPQDRQFILSSKKLLLSDSGFYLCAWSLDRVPGNTIYFGEGSWLTVV.

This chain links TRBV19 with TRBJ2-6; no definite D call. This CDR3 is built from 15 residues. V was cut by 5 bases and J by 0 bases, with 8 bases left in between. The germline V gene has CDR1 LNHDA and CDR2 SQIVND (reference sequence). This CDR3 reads CASSRVASGANVLTF. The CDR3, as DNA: TGTGCCAGTAGTCGCGTCGCCTCTGGGGCCAACGTCCTGACTTTC.

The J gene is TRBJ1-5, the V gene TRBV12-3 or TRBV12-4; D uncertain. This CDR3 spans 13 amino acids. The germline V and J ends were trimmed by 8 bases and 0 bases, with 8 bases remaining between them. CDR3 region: CASRIGSNQPQHF. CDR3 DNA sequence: TGTGCCAGCCGCATAGGTAGCAATCAGCCCCAGCATTTT.

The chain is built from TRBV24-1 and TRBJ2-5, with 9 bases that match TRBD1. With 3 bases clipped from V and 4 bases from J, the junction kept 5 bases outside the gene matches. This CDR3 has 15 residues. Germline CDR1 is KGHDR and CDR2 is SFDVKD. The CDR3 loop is CATSDGDRVLETQYF. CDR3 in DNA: TGTGCCACCAGTGATGGGGACAGGGTGTTAGAGACCCAGTACTTC.